This TCR beta chain was sequenced in a study of control samples from healthy donors and cancer patients. The CDR3 consists of 14 residues. Germline V gene sequence: CDR1 SGHVS, CDR2 FNYEAQ. Trimming removed 3 bases from V and 2 bases from J; junction bases left unmatched: 4. TCRdb's copy holds only in-frame clones and misses some; the assay was immunoSEQ multiplex PCR. The table records 150,000 to 200,000 clones, approximately 92% of them present only once. The V and J genes are TRBV7-6 and TRBJ2-7, with 7 bases aligning to TRBD1. This receptor was taken from a man younger than 45 in good health. The source material was blood. The CDR3 here is CASSLGQGAYEQYF. In DNA form, the CDR3 reads TGTGCCAGCAGCTTGGGGCAGGGGGCCTACGAGCAGTACTTC.